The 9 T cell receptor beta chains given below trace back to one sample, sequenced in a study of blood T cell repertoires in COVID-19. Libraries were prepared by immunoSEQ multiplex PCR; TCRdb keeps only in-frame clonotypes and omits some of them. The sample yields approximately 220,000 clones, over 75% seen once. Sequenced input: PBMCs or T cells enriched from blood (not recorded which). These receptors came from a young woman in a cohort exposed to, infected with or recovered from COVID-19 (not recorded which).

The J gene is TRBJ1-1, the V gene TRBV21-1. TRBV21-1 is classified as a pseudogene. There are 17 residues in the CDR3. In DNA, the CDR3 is TGTGCCAGCAGCAAAGGACCGCTTTGGGAGATGAACACTGAAGCTTTCTTT. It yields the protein CASSKGPLWEMNTEAFF.

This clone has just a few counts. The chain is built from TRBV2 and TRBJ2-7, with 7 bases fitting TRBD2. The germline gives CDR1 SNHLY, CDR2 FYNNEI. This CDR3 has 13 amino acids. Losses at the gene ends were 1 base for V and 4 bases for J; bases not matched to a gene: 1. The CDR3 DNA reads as TGTGCCAGCAGTGAAGGACTAGCTTACGAGCAGTACTTC. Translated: CASSEGLAYEQYF.

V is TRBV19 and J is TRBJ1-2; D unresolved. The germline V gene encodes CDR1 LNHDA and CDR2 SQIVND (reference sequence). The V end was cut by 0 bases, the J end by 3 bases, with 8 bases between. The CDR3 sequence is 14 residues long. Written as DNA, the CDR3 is TGTGCCAGTAGTATAGACCCTCGGGACTATGGCTACACCTTC. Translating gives CASSIDPRDYGYTF.

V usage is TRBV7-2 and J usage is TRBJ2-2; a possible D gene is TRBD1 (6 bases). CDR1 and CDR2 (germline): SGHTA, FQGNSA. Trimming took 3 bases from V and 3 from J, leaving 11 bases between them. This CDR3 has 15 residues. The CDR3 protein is CASSLGAVYTGELFF. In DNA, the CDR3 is TGTGCCAGCAGCTTGGGGGCGGTTTACACCGGGGAGCTGTTTTTT. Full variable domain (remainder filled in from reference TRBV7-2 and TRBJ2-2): GAGVSQSPSNKVTEKGKDVELRCDPISGHTALYWYRQSLGQGLEFLIYFQGNSAPDKSGLPSDRFSAERTGGSVSTLTIQRTQQEDSAVYLCASSLGAVYTGELFFGEGSRLTVL.

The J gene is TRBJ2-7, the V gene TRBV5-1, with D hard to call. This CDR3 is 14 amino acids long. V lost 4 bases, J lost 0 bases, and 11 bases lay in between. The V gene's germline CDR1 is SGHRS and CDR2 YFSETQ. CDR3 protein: CASSAAAASYEQYF. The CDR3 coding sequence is TGCGCCAGCAGCGCAGCCGCGGCCTCCTACGAGCAGTACTTC.

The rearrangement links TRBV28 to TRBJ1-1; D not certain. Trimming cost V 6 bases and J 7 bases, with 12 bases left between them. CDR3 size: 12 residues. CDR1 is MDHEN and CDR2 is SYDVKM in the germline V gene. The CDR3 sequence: CASSQMTLEAFF. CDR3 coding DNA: TGTGCCAGCAGCCAGATGACACTTGAAGCTTTCTTT.

CDR3 sequence reads: CASSRDWGLDTEAFF. In DNA form, the CDR3 reads TGCGCCAGCAGCCGGGACTGGGGGTTGGACACTGAAGCTTTCTTT. This chain uses TRBV5-1 with TRBJ1-1, with D possibly matching TRBD1 (5 bases). Trimming pared 4 bases from V and 3 bases from J, leaving 16 bases between. The germline V gene has CDR1 SGHRS and CDR2 YFSETQ. The CDR3 contains 15 residues.

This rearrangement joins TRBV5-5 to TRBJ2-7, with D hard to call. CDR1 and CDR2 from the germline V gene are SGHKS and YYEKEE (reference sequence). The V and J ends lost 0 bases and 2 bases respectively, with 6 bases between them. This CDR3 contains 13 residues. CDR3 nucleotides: TGTGCCAGCAGCTTGGACAGACCCTACGAGCAGTACTTC. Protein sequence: CASSLDRPYEQYF.

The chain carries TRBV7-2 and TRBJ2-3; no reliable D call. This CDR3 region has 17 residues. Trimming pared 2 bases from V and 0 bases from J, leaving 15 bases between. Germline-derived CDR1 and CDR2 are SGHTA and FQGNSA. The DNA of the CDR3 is TGTGCCAGCAGCTTAAATTGGGCCTCAACTAGCACAGATACGCAGTATTTT. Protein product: CASSLNWASTSTDTQYF. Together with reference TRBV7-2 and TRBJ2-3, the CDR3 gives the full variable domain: GAGVSQSPSNKVTEKGKDVELRCDPISGHTALYWYRQSLGQGLEFLIYFQGNSAPDKSGLPSDRFSAERTGGSVSTLTIQRTQQEDSAVYLCASSLNWASTSTDTQYFGPGTRLTVL.